Listed here are 10 T cell receptor beta chains from one sample, sequenced in a study of cytomegalovirus exposure and HLA in healthy donors. 60 Vbeta and 13 Jbeta primers were used in PCR. Assay used: immunoSEQ multiplex PCR; TCRdb lists only in-frame clones, some missing. Here the sample spans about 160,000 clones, roughly 85% being singletons. Sequencing was carried out using PBMCs. These receptors were obtained from a middle-aged man in good health and CMV-seronegative.

This chain uses TRBV9 with TRBJ2-2; 7 nucleotides match TRBD1. Losses at the gene ends were 0 bases for V and 6 bases for J; bases not matched to a gene: 8. Germline-derived CDR1 and CDR2 are SGDLS and YYNGEE. This CDR3 region has 16 residues. CDR3 DNA: TGTGCCAGCAGCGTAGTCGACAGGGTGGGGGCCGGGGAGCTGTTTTTT. Residues: CASSVVDRVGAGELFF. The complete variable domain, with remaining parts taken from reference TRBV9 and TRBJ2-2, reads DSGVTQTPKHLITATGQRVTLRCSPRSGDLSVYWYQQSLDQGLQFLIQYYNGEERAKGNILERFSAQQFPDLHSELNLSSLELGDSALYFCASSVVDRVGAGELFFGEGSRLTVL.

This rearrangement joins TRBV14 to TRBJ2-1, with 7 positions matching TRBD2. The V gene end was trimmed by 0 bases and the J gene end by 10 bases; junction bases not matched to a gene: 15. CDR3 length equals 17 residues. CDR1 and CDR2 from the germline V gene are SGHDN and FVKESK. The CDR3, as DNA: TGTGCCAGCAGCCAAGATATGGGAGGGAGGCACCTCGGCGAGCAGTTCTTC. It codes for CASSQDMGGRHLGEQFF.

This clone has only a few counts. The rearrangement links TRBV5-4 to TRBJ2-7; 11 bases align to TRBD2. V dropped 0 bases and J dropped 8; count of bases not matched to a gene: 1. The CDR3 is 13 amino acids. Germline V gives CDR1 SGHNT, CDR2 YYREEE (reference sequence). Written as DNA, the CDR3 is TGTGCCAGCAGCTTGGCTAGCGGGAGGCAGCAGTACTTC. It yields the protein CASSLASGRQQYF.

J is TRBJ1-1 and V is TRBV7-8; no definite D call. Trimming left V 5 bases short and J 5 bases short, with 9 bases between. This CDR3 is built from 12 residues. The germline gives CDR1 SGHVS, CDR2 FQNEAQ. The CDR3 loop reads CASSLRVTEAFF. The CDR3 region has the DNA TGTGCCAGCAGCCTACGAGTAACTGAAGCTTTCTTT.

V is TRBV5-4 and J is TRBJ1-4; 8 bases map to TRBD1. The J segment lost 1 base and the V segment lost 9 bases, leaving 14 bases of the junction unmatched. Germline loops: CDR1 SGHNT, CDR2 YYREEE (reference sequence). There are 17 residues in the CDR3. CDR3 coding DNA: TGTGCCACCTCTACAGGGGGTAGGACGGGAACTAATGAAAAACTGTTTTTT. Residues: CATSTGGRTGTNEKLFF.

This clone was seen more than once but under ten times. The genes are TRBV6-6 and TRBJ2-7, with 10 positions matching TRBD2. The germline CDR1 and CDR2 sequences are MNHNY and SVGAGI (reference sequence). This CDR3 contains 15 residues. Trimming at V came to 0 bases and at J to 6 bases, leaving 5 bases not matched to a gene. The CDR3 sequence is CASSYSSSGSGEQYF. In nucleotides, the CDR3 is TGTGCCAGCAGTTACTCGTCTAGCGGGAGCGGCGAGCAGTACTTC.

A remark on this clone: Other DNA variants within this sample encode the same CDR3. The genes are TRBV5-1 and TRBJ2-1; TRBD2 might be the D (5 bases). CDR1 SGHRS and CDR2 YFSETQ come from the germline V gene. The CDR3 runs 12 residues. V was trimmed by 2 bases and J by 7 bases, leaving 7 bases between them. The CDR3 region has the DNA TGCGCCAGCAGCTTATCGGGAAATGAGCAGTTCTTC. This gives the protein CASSLSGNEQFF. Full variable domain (outside the CDR3, taken from reference TRBV5-1 and TRBJ2-1): KAGVTQTPRYLIKTRGQQVTLSCSPISGHRSVSWYQQTPGQGLQFLFEYFSETQRNKGNFPGRFSGRQFSNSRSEMNVSTLELGDSALYLCASSLSGNEQFFGPGTRLTVL.

The chain couples TRBV19 to TRBJ2-3; TRBD2 is a possible D gene (6 bases). Trimming left V 10 bases short and J 2 bases short, with 13 bases between. The germline gives CDR1 LNHDA, CDR2 SQIVND (reference sequence). The CDR3 covers 13 residues. The CDR3 here is CATSEGTTDTQYF. In DNA, the CDR3 is TGTGCCACCTCGGAGGGGACCACAGATACGCAGTATTTT.

This clone was seen a few times. The chain carries TRBV19 and TRBJ2-5; the match to TRBD2 covers 9 bases. CDR3 length equals 16 residues. Per the germline V gene, CDR1 is LNHDA and CDR2 is SQIVND (reference sequence). With 8 bases clipped from V and 1 base from J, the junction kept 11 bases outside the gene matches. CDR3 region: CASQLSGRGPQETQYF. In DNA form, the CDR3 reads TGTGCCAGTCAGCTTAGCGGGAGAGGTCCCCAAGAGACCCAGTACTTC.

This chain connects TRBV7-8 to TRBJ2-1; TRBD2 might be the D (5 bases). Germline assignment: CDR1 SGHVS and CDR2 FQNEAQ. The V and J ends lost 4 bases and 5 bases respectively, with 6 bases between them. The CDR3 extends over 12 amino acids. CDR3 nucleotide sequence: TGTGCCAGCAGCTCCGGGAACAATGAGCAGTTCTTC. Translating it yields CASSSGNNEQFF. Supplemented by reference TRBV7-8 and TRBJ2-1, the full variable domain reads GAGVSQSPRYKVAKRGQDVALRCDPISGHVSLFWYQQALGQGPEFLTYFQNEAQLDKSGLPSDRFFAERPEGSVSTLKIQRTQQEDSAVYLCASSSGNNEQFFGPGTRLTVL.